Presented here are 30 T cell receptor beta chains from one specimen sequenced in a study of T cell responses to AZD1222 COVID-19 vaccine. This table comes from immunoSEQ multiplex PCR, and its TCRdb copy is limited to in-frame clones, with some not included. Altogether 65,000 to 70,000 clones are present, roughly 83% being singletons, with the ten largest covering about 23%. The specimen was peripheral blood, collected 28 days after the second AZD1222 dose. These receptors came from an adult who received the AZD1222 COVID-19 vaccine.

The rearrangement links TRBV7-3 to TRBJ2-1; 7 bases fit TRBD2. V trimming: 5 bases; J trimming: 5 bases; junction bases outside the gene matches: 9. The CDR3 totals 15 residues. Per the germline V gene, CDR1 is SGHTA and CDR2 is FQGTGA. The CDR3 is CASSLGGAGDNEQFF. For the CDR3, the DNA is TGTGCCAGCAGCCTCGGCGGGGCGGGGGACAATGAGCAGTTCTTC.

This clone was detected a few times. This rearrangement joins TRBV4-1 to TRBJ2-1, with TRBD2 as a possible D gene (6 bases). Germline V gene lookup returns CDR1 MGHRA and CDR2 YSYEKL. The V and J ends lost 4 bases and 5 bases respectively, with 12 bases between them. The CDR3 has 14 amino acids. This CDR3 is CASSPGLLDNEQFF. DNA for the CDR3: TGCGCCAGCAGCCCGGGACTCTTAGACAATGAGCAGTTCTTC.

The chain uses TRBV10-3 and TRBJ1-2, with D tentatively TRBD1 (6 bases). In germline, CDR1 is ENHRY, CDR2 SYGVKD. The V end lost 3 bases, the J end lost 8 bases, and 7 bases lay between the germline ends. This CDR3 contains 11 residues. DNA for the CDR3: TGTGCCATCAGTGATGGGGGCGGCTACACCTTC. Translation: CAISDGGGYTF.

The chain joins TRBV12-5 to TRBJ2-3, with 7 nucleotides matching TRBD2. The junction had 25 bases not matched to a gene; V was cut back by 5 bases and J by 5 bases. Per germline, CDR1 LGHNT and CDR2 FRNRAP. The CDR3 is made up of 20 amino acids. CDR3: CASGQTPLTRGGRIKDTQYF. The CDR3 nucleotides are TGTGCTAGTGGTCAAACCCCCCTTACTCGGGGCGGGAGAATAAAAGATACGCAGTATTTT.

The rearrangement joins TRBV6-5 to TRBJ2-3; D call uncertain. The CDR3 has 15 amino acids. Germline values: CDR1 MNHEY, CDR2 SVGAGI. With 4 bases removed from V and 9 bases from J, the gap between germline ends came to 20 bases. CDR3 in amino acids: CASSSAGPGSETQYF. In nucleotides, the CDR3 is TGTGCCAGCAGTTCTGCTGGGCCCGGTAGTGAGACGCAGTATTTT.

This rearrangement joins TRBV15 to TRBJ1-1; no firm D call. The CDR3 is made up of 16 amino acids. Per germline, CDR1 LNHNV and CDR2 YYDKDF (reference sequence). V shed 2 bases and J shed 0 bases, with 13 bases lying between them. Here the CDR3 DNA reads TGTGCCACCAGCAGACGACTGGGTGTTATGAACACTGAAGCTTTCTTT. It encodes CATSRRLGVMNTEAFF.

This clone was seen a handful of times. The rearrangement joins TRBV27 to TRBJ2-7; TRBD2 matches 7 bases. Germline V CDR1 and CDR2: MNHEY, SMNVEV (reference sequence). The CDR3 loop spans 14 amino acids. V trimming: 6 bases; J trimming: 2 bases; junction bases outside the gene matches: 7. The CDR3 DNA reads TGTGCCAGCAGGCGTTCGGGAGGAGCCTACGAGCAGTACTTC. This codes for CASRRSGGAYEQYF.

This clone has only a few counts. The chain uses TRBV3-1 (or the pseudogene TRBV3-2) and TRBJ1-3; no firm D call. CDR3 size: 16 residues. The germline V and J ends were trimmed by 1 base and 0 bases, with 10 bases remaining between them. The germline gives CDR1 LGHDT, CDR2 YNNKEL (reference sequence). This chain's CDR3 is CASSQAPRYSGNTIYF. For the CDR3, the DNA is TGTGCCAGCAGCCAAGCCCCACGGTACTCTGGAAACACCATATATTTT.

V and J are TRBV6-1 and TRBJ1-5; the D is unclear. This CDR3 spans 15 amino acids. Germline CDR1 MNHNS, CDR2 SASEGT. V was pared by 1 base and J by 0 bases, with 7 bases between. The CDR3 DNA sequence: TGTGCCAGCAGTGAAGGAGATTTTAGCAATCAGCCCCAGCATTTT. This sequence encodes CASSEGDFSNQPQHF.

This clone occurred once. The V and J genes are TRBV19 and TRBJ2-4; weak D call: TRBD1 (7 bases). CDR1 LNHDA and CDR2 SQIVND come from the germline V gene (reference sequence). Trimming stripped 3 bases from V and 1 base from J, with 13 bases between. This CDR3 is built from 16 residues. The CDR3 spells CASSIAGTAAKNIQYF. DNA for the CDR3: TGTGCCAGTAGTATTGCGGGGACAGCCGCCAAAAACATTCAGTACTTC.

The chain recombines TRBV7-2 with TRBJ1-2; TRBD1 aligns across 9 bases. The CDR3 is 15 amino acids. V shed 4 bases, J shed 7 bases, and the junction held 10 bases outside the gene matches. Germline CDR1 is SGHTA and CDR2 is FQGNSA. The CDR3 nucleotides are TGTGCCAGCAGCTCGGGGGGACAGGGCCTTGGTGGCTACACCTTC. Encoded protein: CASSSGGQGLGGYTF. The full variable domain, with the rest looked up from reference TRBV7-2 and TRBJ1-2, is GAGVSQSPSNKVTEKGKDVELRCDPISGHTALYWYRQSLGQGLEFLIYFQGNSAPDKSGLPSDRFSAERTGGSVSTLTIQRTQQEDSAVYLCASSSGGQGLGGYTFGSGTRLTVV.

The chain joins TRBV5-4 to TRBJ2-1, with D possibly being TRBD2 (6 bases). Per the germline V gene, CDR1 is SGHNT and CDR2 is YYREEE (reference sequence). This CDR3 comprises 14 residues. The V end lost 1 base, the J end lost 10 bases, and 15 bases lay between the germline ends. The DNA of the CDR3 is TGTGCCAGCAGCTTGCCCGAACTCCGGGGGGAGCAGTTCTTC. Its translation is CASSLPELRGEQFF.

This clone was observed a handful of times. This chain links TRBV2 with TRBJ1-2, with 7 bases matching TRBD1. Trimming took 7 bases from V and 4 from J; bases not matched to a gene: 9. Germline lookup yields CDR1 SNHLY and CDR2 FYNNEI. This CDR3 is built from 14 residues. The CDR3 coding sequence is TGTGCCAGCACCGGGGTCGACAGGGCCTATGGCTACACCTTC. Translating gives CASTGVDRAYGYTF.

The V call is TRBV18, the J call TRBJ1-2; D uncertain. Germline-derived CDR1 and CDR2 are KGHSH and LQKENI. Trimming shortened V by 0 bases and J by 5 bases, and 13 bases separated the two germline ends. CDR3 length: 15 amino acids. CDR3 in amino acids: CASSPPNTGQYGYTF. The CDR3 bases are TGTGCCAGCTCACCACCGAACACCGGGCAATATGGCTACACCTTC.

The J gene is TRBJ1-4, the V gene TRBV19; TRBD1 agrees at 10 bases. This CDR3 is 18 amino acids long. V lost 4 bases to trimming and J lost 6 bases; unmatched junction nucleotides: 14. In germline, CDR1 is LNHDA, CDR2 SQIVND (reference sequence). The CDR3 is CASSTPPFPGTGDEKLFF. The CDR3 DNA sequence: TGTGCCAGTAGTACACCTCCCTTTCCGGGGACAGGGGATGAAAAACTGTTTTTT.

Concerning this clone: Within the sample, other DNA sequences also encode this same CDR3. J is TRBJ1-2 and V is TRBV2; D gene uncertain. The CDR3 spans 12 residues. The V end was cut by 1 base, the J end by 5 bases, with 5 bases between. CDR1 is SNHLY and CDR2 is FYNNEI in the germline V gene. The CDR3 nucleotides are TGTGCCAGCAGTGAAGGAGGGTATGGCTACACCTTC. Protein: CASSEGGYGYTF. The full variable domain, with the rest looked up from reference TRBV2 and TRBJ1-2, is EPEVTQTPSHQVTQMGQEVILRCVPISNHLYFYWYRQILGQKVEFLVSFYNNEISEKSEIFDDQFSVERPDGSNFTLKIRSTKLEDSAMYFCASSEGGYGYTFGSGTRLTVV.

This sequence joins TRBV12-3 or TRBV12-4 and TRBJ1-2; D unclear. CDR3 length equals 13 residues. V lost 3 bases and J 5 bases, leaving 10 bases between the germline ends. CDR3 sequence: CASSFPLQYGYTF. DNA of the CDR3: TGTGCCAGCAGTTTCCCACTTCAGTATGGCTACACCTTC.

This rearrangement joins TRBV7-2 to TRBJ2-3; D is tentatively TRBD1 or TRBD2 (5 bases each). The CDR3 is made up of 17 amino acids. Germline CDR1 is SGHTA and CDR2 is FQGNSA. V dropped 2 bases and J dropped 0 bases, with 15 bases sitting between them. The CDR3 bases are TGTGCCAGCAGCTTAAAGTCGGGACGGGCAAGCACAGATACGCAGTATTTT. Protein: CASSLKSGRASTDTQYF.

The V gene is TRBV24-1, the J gene TRBJ2-7; D possibly uses TRBD1 or TRBD2 (5 bases each). Deletions cut 0 bases from V and 3 bases from J, with 17 bases between. Germline V gene data show CDR1 as KGHDR and CDR2 as SFDVKD. CDR3 size: 17 residues. CDR3 protein: CATSDLWGSGGGYEQYF. The CDR3 region has the DNA TGTGCCACCAGTGATTTGTGGGGGAGTGGTGGAGGCTACGAGCAGTACTTC.

The V and J genes are TRBV11-3 and TRBJ1-3, with D possibly being TRBD1 (5 bases). The CDR3 loop spans 16 amino acids. CDR1 SGHNT and CDR2 YENEEA come from the germline V gene. V gave up 5 bases and J gave up 0 bases, with 14 bases separating them. The CDR3 bases are TGTGCCAGCAGCCACGGGACCTCTCTCTCTGGAAACACCATATATTTT. Translated: CASSHGTSLSGNTIYF.

The chain joins TRBV12-3 or TRBV12-4 to TRBJ1-2, with D possibly matching TRBD1 (6 bases). The CDR3 consists of 13 residues. V lost 5 bases, J lost 4 bases, and 11 bases lay in between. The CDR3 region has the DNA TGTGCCAGCAGTCCTTCGGGGGCCTATGGCTACACCTTC. Protein sequence: CASSPSGAYGYTF.

This clone came up a few times. The genes are TRBV29-1 and TRBJ2-7; 7 nucleotides agree with TRBD1. The CDR3 loop spans 13 amino acids. Per the germline V gene, CDR1 is SQVTM and CDR2 is ANQGSEA. With 4 bases clipped from V and 6 bases from J, the junction kept 9 bases outside the gene matches. This CDR3 is CSVGSPDRAEQYF. The CDR3 nucleotides read TGCAGCGTTGGCTCCCCTGACAGGGCCGAGCAGTACTTC.

This chain uses TRBV5-1 with TRBJ2-7, with TRBD2 matching 7 bases. The ends lost 0 bases at V and 6 bases at J; junction bases unmatched: 9. CDR1 is SGHRS, CDR2 YFSETQ, per germline. CDR3 size: 15 residues. This CDR3 reads CASSLGGGRGGEQYF. CDR3 DNA: TGCGCCAGCAGCTTGGGGGGGGGAAGGGGAGGCGAGCAGTACTTC. Looking up the rest from reference TRBV5-1 and TRBJ2-7 gives the full variable domain: KAGVTQTPRYLIKTRGQQVTLSCSPISGHRSVSWYQQTPGQGLQFLFEYFSETQRNKGNFPGRFSGRQFSNSRSEMNVSTLELGDSALYLCASSLGGGRGGEQYFGPGTRLTVT.

The chain recombines TRBV6-5 with TRBJ1-5; D is ambiguous. CDR3 size: 15 residues. V lost 6 bases, J lost 0 bases, and 12 bases lay in between. Germline loops: CDR1 MNHEY, CDR2 SVGAGI. The CDR3 DNA sequence: TGTGCCAGCAGGGGCACAGATTATAGCAATCAGCCCCAGCATTTT. This codes for CASRGTDYSNQPQHF.

This clone appeared once. This sequence joins TRBV6-5 and TRBJ2-7, with 10 positions matching TRBD2. V shed 5 bases and J 7 bases; nucleotides not matched to a gene: 5. Germline loops: CDR1 MNHEY, CDR2 SVGAGI. This CDR3 is 13 amino acids long. For the CDR3, the DNA is TGTGCCAGCAGTCGAGCGGGAGGGTCGGAGCAGTACTTC. Protein: CASSRAGGSEQYF.

The chain combines TRBV27 with TRBJ2-7, with 7 bases identical to TRBD1. In germline, CDR1 is MNHEY, CDR2 SMNVEV (reference sequence). Unmatched junction bases numbered 6, after V lost 5 bases and J lost 5 bases. The CDR3 length is 13 residues. The CDR3, as DNA: TGTGCCAGCAGTCTCCGACAGGGCAACGAGCAGTACTTC. This translates into CASSLRQGNEQYF.

V usage is TRBV6-1 and J usage is TRBJ1-1; D gene unclear. This CDR3 has 13 residues. The V end was cut by 2 bases, the J end by 4 bases, with 8 bases between. Germline CDR1 and CDR2: MNHNS and SASEGT. The CDR3 here is CASSERWGTEAFF. CDR3 DNA: TGTGCCAGCAGTGAAAGGTGGGGCACTGAAGCTTTCTTT.

V is TRBV7-9 and J is TRBJ1-1; 8 bases match TRBD1. With 4 bases clipped from V and 0 bases from J, the junction kept 10 bases outside the gene matches. The germline V gene encodes CDR1 SEHNR and CDR2 FQNEAQ (reference sequence). This CDR3 is 17 amino acids long. The CDR3 DNA is TGTGCCAGCAGCTCGACAGGGGACCCTAGGGTGAACACTGAAGCTTTCTTT. This codes for CASSSTGDPRVNTEAFF.

The CDR3, as DNA: TGTGCCAGCAGCTCTCCGGGACAGAATCAGCCCCAGCATTTT. Its translation is CASSSPGQNQPQHF. V gene TRBV5-5 combines with J gene TRBJ1-5; 7 positions match TRBD1. After removal of 3 bases from V and 4 bases from J, the junction contained 4 bases not matched to a gene. CDR1 SGHKS and CDR2 YYEKEE come from the germline V gene (reference sequence). This CDR3 region has 14 residues.

This clone was counted between two and nine times. The chain employs TRBV10-3 and TRBJ2-3; D is ambiguous. The CDR3 has 14 residues. Germline V CDR1 and CDR2: ENHRY, SYGVKD. V was shortened by 7 bases and J by 6 bases, with 17 bases between the two germline ends. The CDR3 bases are TGTGCCATCACCGGCAGCTTTCAGACGGATACGCAGTATTTT. It yields the protein CAITGSFQTDTQYF.